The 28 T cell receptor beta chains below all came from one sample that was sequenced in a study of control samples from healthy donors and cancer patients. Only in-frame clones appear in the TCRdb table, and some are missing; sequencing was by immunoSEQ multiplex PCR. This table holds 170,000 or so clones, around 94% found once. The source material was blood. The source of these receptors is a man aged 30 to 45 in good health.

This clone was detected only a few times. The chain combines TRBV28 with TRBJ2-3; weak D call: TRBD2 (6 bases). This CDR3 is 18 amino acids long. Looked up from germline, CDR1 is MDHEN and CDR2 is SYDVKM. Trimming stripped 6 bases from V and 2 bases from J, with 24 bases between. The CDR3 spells CASSLATGLTLTTDTQYF. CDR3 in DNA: TGTGCCAGCAGCTTGGCCACGGGACTTACATTAACCACAGATACGCAGTATTTT.

CDR3 nucleotides: TGTGCCAGCAGCTTAGAGAGCGTCAGGATGAACACTGAAGCTTTCTTT. Amino acid sequence: CASSLESVRMNTEAFF. The V gene is TRBV7-2, the J gene TRBJ1-1; D not resolved. CDR3 length equals 16 residues. V lost 1 base, J lost 0 bases, and 12 bases lay in between. CDR1 and CDR2 from the germline V gene are SGHTA and FQGNSA.

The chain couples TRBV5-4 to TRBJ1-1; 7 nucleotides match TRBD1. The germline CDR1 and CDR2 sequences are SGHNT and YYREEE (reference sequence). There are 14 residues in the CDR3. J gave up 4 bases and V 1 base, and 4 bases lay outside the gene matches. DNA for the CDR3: TGTGCCAGCAGCTTGTGGACAGGAACCACTGAAGCTTTCTTT. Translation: CASSLWTGTTEAFF.

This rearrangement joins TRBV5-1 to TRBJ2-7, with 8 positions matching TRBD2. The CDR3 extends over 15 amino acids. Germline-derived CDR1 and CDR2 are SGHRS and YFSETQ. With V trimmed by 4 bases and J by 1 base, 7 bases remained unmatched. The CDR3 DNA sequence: TGCGCCAGCAGCACCGACCCTAGCGGGTCCTACGAGCAGTACTTC. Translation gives CASSTDPSGSYEQYF.

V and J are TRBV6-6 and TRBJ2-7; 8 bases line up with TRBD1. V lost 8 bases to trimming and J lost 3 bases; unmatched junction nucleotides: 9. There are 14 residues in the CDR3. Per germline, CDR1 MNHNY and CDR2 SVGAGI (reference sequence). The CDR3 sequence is CASGEAGGFYEQYF. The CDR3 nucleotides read TGTGCCAGCGGTGAGGCAGGGGGCTTCTACGAGCAGTACTTC.

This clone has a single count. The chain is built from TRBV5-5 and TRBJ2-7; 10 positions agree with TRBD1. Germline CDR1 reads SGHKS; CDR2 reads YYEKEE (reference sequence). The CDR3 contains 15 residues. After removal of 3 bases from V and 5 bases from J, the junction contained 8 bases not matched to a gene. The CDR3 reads CASSWAGTGADEQYF. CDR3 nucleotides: TGTGCCAGCAGCTGGGCCGGGACAGGGGCGGACGAGCAGTACTTC.

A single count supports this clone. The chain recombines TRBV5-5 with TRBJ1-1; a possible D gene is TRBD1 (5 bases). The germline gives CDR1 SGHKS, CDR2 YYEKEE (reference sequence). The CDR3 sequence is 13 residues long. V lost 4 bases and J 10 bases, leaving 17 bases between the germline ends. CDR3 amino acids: CASSPQGPWVAFF. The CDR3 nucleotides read TGTGCCAGCAGCCCCCAGGGCCCTTGGGTAGCTTTCTTT.

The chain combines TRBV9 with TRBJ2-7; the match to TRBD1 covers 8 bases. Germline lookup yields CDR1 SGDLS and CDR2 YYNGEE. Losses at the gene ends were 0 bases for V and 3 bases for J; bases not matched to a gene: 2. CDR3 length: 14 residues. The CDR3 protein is CASSVDGTGYEQYF. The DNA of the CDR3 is TGTGCCAGCAGCGTAGATGGGACAGGCTACGAGCAGTACTTC.

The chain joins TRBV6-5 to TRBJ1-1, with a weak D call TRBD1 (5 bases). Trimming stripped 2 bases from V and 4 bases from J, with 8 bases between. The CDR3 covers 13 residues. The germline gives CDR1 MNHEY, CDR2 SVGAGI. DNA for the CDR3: TGTGCCAGCAGTTACGCGGGGGGCACTGAAGCTTTCTTT. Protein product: CASSYAGGTEAFF.

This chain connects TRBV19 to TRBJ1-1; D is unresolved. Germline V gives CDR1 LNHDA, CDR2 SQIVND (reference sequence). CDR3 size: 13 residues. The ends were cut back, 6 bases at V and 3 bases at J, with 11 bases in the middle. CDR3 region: CASSISGYTEAFF. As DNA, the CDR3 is TGTGCCAGTAGCATATCGGGCTACACTGAAGCTTTCTTT. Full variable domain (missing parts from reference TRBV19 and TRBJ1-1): DGGITQSPKYLFRKEGQNVTLSCEQNLNHDAMYWYRQDPGQGLRLIYYSQIVNDFQKGDIAEGYSVSREKKESFPLTVTSAQKNPTAFYLCASSISGYTEAFFGQGTRLTVV.

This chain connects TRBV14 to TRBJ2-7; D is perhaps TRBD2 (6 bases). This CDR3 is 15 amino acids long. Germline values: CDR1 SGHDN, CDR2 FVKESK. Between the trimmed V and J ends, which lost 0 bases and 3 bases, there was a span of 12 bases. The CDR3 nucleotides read TGTGCCAGCAGCCAAGAAGTTCGGGGGAACTACGAGCAGTACTTC. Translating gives CASSQEVRGNYEQYF.

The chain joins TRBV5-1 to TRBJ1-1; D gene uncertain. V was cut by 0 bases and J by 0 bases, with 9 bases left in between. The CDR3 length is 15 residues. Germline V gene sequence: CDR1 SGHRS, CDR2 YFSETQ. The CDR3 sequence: CASSLEAGVNTEAFF. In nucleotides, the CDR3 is TGCGCCAGCAGCTTGGAGGCAGGCGTGAACACTGAAGCTTTCTTT.

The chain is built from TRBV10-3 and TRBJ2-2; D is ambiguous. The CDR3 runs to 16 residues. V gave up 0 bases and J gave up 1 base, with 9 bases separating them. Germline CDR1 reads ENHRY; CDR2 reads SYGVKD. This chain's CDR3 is CAISESSLGNTGELFF. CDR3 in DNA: TGTGCCATCAGTGAGTCGTCCCTAGGGAACACCGGGGAGCTGTTTTTT.

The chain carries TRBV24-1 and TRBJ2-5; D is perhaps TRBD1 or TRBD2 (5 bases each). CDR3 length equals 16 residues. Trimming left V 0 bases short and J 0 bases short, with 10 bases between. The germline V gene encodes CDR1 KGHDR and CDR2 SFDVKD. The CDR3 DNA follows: TGTGCCACCAGTGATTTGGGGGGACCAGACCAAGAGACCCAGTACTTC. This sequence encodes CATSDLGGPDQETQYF.

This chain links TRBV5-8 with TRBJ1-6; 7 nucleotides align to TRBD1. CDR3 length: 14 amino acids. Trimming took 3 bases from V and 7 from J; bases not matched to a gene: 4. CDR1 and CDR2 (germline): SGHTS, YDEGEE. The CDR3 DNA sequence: TGTGCCAGCAGCTCGACAGGGCTAAATTCACCCCTCCACTTT. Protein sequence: CASSSTGLNSPLHF.

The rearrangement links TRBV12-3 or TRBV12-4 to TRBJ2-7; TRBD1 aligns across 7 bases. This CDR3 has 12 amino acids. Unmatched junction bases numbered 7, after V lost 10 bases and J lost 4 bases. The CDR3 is CATQGVEYEQYF. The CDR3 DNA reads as TGTGCCACCCAGGGGGTGGAGTACGAGCAGTACTTC.

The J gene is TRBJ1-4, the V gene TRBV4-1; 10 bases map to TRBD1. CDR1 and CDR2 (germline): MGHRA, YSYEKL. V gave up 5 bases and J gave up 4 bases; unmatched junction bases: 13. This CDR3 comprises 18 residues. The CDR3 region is CASSSDRGRIGSNEKLFF. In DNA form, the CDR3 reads TGCGCCAGCAGCTCCGACAGGGGGCGCATCGGCAGTAATGAAAAACTGTTTTTT.

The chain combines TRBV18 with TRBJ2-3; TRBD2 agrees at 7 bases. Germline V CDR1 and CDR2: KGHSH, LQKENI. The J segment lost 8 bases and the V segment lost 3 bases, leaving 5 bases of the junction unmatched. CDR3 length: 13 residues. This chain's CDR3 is CASSPPTGGTQYF. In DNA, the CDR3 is TGTGCCAGCTCACCCCCGACGGGGGGTACGCAGTATTTT.

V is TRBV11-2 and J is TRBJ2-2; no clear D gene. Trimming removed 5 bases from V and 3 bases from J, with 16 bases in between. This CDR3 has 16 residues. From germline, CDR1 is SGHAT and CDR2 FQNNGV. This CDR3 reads CASSPEGAGYTGELFF. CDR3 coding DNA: TGTGCCAGCAGCCCCGAAGGTGCCGGTTACACCGGGGAGCTGTTTTTT.

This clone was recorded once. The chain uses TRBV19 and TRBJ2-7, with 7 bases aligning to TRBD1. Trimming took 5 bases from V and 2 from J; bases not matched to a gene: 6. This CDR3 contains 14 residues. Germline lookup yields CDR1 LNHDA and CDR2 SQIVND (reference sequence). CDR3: CASSPRDSTYEQYF. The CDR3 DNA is TGTGCCAGTAGTCCCAGGGACAGCACCTACGAGCAGTACTTC.

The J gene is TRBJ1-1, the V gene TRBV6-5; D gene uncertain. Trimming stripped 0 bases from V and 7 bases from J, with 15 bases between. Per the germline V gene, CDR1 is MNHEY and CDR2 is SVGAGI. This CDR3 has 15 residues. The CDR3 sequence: CASSYSILGRVEAFF. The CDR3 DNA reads TGTGCCAGCAGTTACTCGATTTTGGGGAGGGTTGAAGCTTTCTTT.

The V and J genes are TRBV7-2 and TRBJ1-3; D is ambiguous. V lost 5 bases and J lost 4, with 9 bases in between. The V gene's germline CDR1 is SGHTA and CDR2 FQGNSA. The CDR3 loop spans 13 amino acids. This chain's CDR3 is CASSPSVGNTIYF. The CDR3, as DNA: TGTGCCAGCAGCCCCTCGGTAGGAAACACCATATATTTT.

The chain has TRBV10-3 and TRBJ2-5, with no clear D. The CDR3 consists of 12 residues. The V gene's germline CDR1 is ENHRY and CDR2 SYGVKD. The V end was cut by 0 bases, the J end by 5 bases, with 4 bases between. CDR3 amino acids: CAISESSETQYF. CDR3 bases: TGTGCCATCAGTGAGTCTTCGGAGACCCAGTACTTC.

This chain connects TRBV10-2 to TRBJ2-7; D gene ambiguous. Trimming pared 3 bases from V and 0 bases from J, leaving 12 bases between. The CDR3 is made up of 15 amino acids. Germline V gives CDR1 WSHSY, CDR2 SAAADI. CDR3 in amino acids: CASSEPKAYSYEQYF. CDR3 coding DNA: TGCGCCAGCAGTGAACCCAAGGCCTACTCCTACGAGCAGTACTTC.

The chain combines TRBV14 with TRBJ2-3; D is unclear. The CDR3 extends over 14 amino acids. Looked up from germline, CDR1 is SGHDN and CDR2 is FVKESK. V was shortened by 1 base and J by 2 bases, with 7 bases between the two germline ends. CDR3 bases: TGTGCCAGCAGCCAAGTGGTCCACACAGATACGCAGTATTTT. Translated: CASSQVVHTDTQYF. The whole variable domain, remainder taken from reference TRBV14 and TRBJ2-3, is EAGVTQFPSHSVIEKGQTVTLRCDPISGHDNLYWYRRVMGKEIKFLLHFVKESKQDESGMPNNRFLAERTGGTYSTLKVQPAELEDSGVYFCASSQVVHTDTQYFGPGTRLTVL.

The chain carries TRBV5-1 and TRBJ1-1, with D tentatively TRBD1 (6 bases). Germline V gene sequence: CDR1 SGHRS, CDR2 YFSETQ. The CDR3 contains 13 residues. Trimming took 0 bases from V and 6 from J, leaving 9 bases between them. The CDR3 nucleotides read TGCGCCAGCAGCTTGGGGGGGGCTGCTGAAGCTTTCTTT. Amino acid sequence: CASSLGGAAEAFF.

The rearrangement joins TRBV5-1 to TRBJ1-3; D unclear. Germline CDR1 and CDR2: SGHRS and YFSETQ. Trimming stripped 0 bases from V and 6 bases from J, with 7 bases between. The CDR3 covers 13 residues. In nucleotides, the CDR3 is TGCGCCAGCAGCTTGGCCGGGGAAAACACCATATATTTT. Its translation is CASSLAGENTIYF.

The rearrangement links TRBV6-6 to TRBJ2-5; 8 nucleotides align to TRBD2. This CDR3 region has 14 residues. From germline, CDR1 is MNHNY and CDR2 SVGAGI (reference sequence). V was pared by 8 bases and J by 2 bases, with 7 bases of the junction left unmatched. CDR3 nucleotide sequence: TGTGCCAGCTGGCGGGGGGCGATTCAAGAGACCCAGTACTTC. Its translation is CASWRGAIQETQYF.